This T cell receptor beta chain came from a study of tissue T cells after allogeneic stem cell transplantation. Findings and limits, study-wide: Shared clones across patients were few; motif clustering revealed tissue-specific shared signatures. Blood and spleen captured only part of the tissue TCR repertoire.

This sample's time point: mouse harvest day 14 after allogeneic transplant. Tail vein injection delivered 10^7 T-cell-depleted bone marrow cells and 10^6 splenic CD5+ T cells. This mouse GVHD model was MHC-mismatched B6 to BALB/c, profiled day 7 or 14. Germline loops: CDR1 GFQATS, CDR2 STVNSAI. This CDR3 is 13 amino acids long. Germline trimming cut 6 bases from V and 2 bases from J; bases unmatched to any gene: 4. Clones were read by immunoSEQ multiplex PCR, and TCRdb kept only the in-frame ones, dropping some. This sample has roughly 2,600 clones, with approximately 40% found just once. A note on this clone: Its antigen is unidentified. The germline and genes are mouse ones. The read falls 1 residue short of the CDR3 end, and the missing part is taken from the germline J gene.

This clonotype was obtained from a female BALB/c mouse given C57BL/6 T cells with graft-versus-host disease after an allogeneic hematopoietic cell transplant. The chain couples TRBV20 to TRBJ2-7, with TRBD2 matching over 10 bases. Sequencing was done on a sample of gut tissue. The CDR3 bases that were read are TGTGGTGCGACGGACTGGGGGACCTATGAACAGTAC. Translation: CGATDWGTYEQY. The whole CDR3 sequence reads CGATDWGTYEQYF.